This T cell receptor (beta chain) derives from a study of cytomegalovirus exposure and HLA in healthy donors. By frequency, this clone is medium-sized. What it binds is unknown. CDR1 LNHDA and CDR2 SQIVND come from the germline V gene (reference sequence). Trimming took 4 bases from V and 7 from J; bases not matched to a gene: 7. The CDR3 runs to 14 residues. Study-level points and caveats: Per published accounts, TCR beta sequences correctly predicted the HLA-A and HLA-B alleles of most subjects.

The primer mix had 60 Vbeta and 13 Jbeta primers. Assay used: immunoSEQ multiplex PCR; TCRdb lists only in-frame clones, some missing. The sample totals about 130,000 clones. The sample consisted of PBMCs. This TCR was sampled from a man aged 18 to 29 in good health and CMV-seronegative. J is TRBJ2-1 and V is TRBV19, with 7 bases identical to TRBD2. DNA for the CDR3: TGTGCCAGTAGTACGGCGGGAGTTGATAATGAGCAGTTCTTC. Encoded protein: CASSTAGVDNEQFF.